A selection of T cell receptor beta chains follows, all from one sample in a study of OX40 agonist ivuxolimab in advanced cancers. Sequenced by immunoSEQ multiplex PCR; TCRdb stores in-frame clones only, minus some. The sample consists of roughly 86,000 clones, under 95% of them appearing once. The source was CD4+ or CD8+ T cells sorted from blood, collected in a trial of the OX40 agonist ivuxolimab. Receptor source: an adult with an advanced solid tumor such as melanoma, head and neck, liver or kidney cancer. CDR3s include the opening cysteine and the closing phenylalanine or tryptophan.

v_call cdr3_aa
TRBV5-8 CASSLYAGAPHNEQFF
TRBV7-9 CASSLKGGGEAFF
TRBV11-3 CASSPEVTGRSGELFF
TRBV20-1 CSQGRRETQYF
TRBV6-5 CASSYSGATTGDTQYF
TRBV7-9 CASSRQLAGSTGELFF
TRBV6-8 CASSYSKASKPTRGTGELFF
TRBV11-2 CASSLGGWGTDTQYF
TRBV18 CASSPRGTSAPGGTDTQYF
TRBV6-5 CASTLSGGAGDTQYF
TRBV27 CASSLRPGLAGSTDTQYF
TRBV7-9 CASSLGEPYEQYF
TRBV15 CATSAGGIDTEAFF
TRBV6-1 CASSARLITGAPGELFF
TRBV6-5 CASTNGGGYTF
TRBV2 CASSDLTGSNEKLFF
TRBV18 CASSLRDVDGEQYF
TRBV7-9 CASSPGHGAYEQYF
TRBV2 CASDRFGGNTEAFF
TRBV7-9 CASSFVGETQYF
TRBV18 CASSATGTGIYEQYF
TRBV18 CASSPRLSYEQYF
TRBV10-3 CAISAGVGETQYF
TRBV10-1 CASSESGASGNTIYF
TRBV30 CAGGTSTDTQYF
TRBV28 CASSLGQGVWQPQHF
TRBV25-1 CASSRSELETQYF
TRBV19 CASSIVKQGSYEQYF
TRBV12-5 CASGLLDGTGNGNRNIQYF
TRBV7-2 CASSMTQGTGNTIYF
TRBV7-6 CASSSFASSYEQYF
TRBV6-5 CASSSDYEQYF
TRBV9 CASSVGSSRHYNEQFF
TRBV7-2 CASSEEAGGGQPQHF
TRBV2 CASSETSGKNTGELFF
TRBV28 CASSSSGSYNEQFF
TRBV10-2 CASSLGNTGELFF
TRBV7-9 CASKPFRGAQSTGELFF
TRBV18 CASSRHGTVNTEAFF
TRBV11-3 CASSREENYGYTF
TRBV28 CASSEQFGGLSSYEQYF
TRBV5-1 CASSFLDRGADTQYF
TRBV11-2 CASSLGPGLGNTIYF
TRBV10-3 CAISDEGGRQETQYF
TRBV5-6 CASSLSGNNEQFF
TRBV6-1 CASRTDPFSNQPQHF
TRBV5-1 CASSLGSGTGVGETQYF
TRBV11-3 CASSFPRRGTPEPGELFF
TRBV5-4 CASSSQAMGLNEQYF
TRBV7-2 CASSPGGVTGELFF
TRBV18 CASSPPISEAFF